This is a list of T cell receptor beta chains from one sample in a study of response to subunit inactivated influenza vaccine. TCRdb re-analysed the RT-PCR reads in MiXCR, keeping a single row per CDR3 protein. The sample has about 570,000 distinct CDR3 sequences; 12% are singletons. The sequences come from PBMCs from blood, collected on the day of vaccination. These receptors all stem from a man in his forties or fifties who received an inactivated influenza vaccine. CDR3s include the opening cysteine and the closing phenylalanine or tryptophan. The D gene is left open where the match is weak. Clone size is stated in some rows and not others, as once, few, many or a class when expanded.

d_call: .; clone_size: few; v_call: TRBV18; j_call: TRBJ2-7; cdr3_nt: TGTGCCAGCTCTATGACTTACCTTCAGGGGACGAGCGGGACACGAATATGGGAGCAGTACTTC; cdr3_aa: CASSMTYLQGTSGTRIWEQYF
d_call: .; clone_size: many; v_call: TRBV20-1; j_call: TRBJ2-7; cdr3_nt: TGCAGTGCTAGAGCTCTCGGGACAATGGCCTACGAGCAGTACTTC; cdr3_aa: CSARALGTMAYEQYF
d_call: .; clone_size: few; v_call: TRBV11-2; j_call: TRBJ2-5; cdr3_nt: TGTGCCAGCAGCCCCGGGGCCGTACGGCAAGAGGCCCAGTACTTC; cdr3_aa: CASSPGAVRQEAQYF
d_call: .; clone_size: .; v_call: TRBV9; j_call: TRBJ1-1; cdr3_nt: TGTGCCAGCAGCGTAGTGGCGCACGCGAGCGGTGAAGCTTTCTTT; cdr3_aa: CASSVVAHASGEAFF
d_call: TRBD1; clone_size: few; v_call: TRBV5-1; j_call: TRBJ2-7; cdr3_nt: TGCGCCAGCAGCTGGCAAGGGACAGGGAATGACGAGCAGTACTTC; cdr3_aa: CASSWQGTGNDEQYF
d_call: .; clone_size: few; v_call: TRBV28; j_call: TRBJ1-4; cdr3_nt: TGTGCCAGCAGTGGGTTTGAAAAACTGTTTTTT; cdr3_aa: CASSGFEKLFF
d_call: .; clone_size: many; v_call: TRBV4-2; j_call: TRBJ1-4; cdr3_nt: TGTGCCAGCAGCCAAGATCAGGGTTCAACTAATGAAAAACTGTTTTTT; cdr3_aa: CASSQDQGSTNEKLFF
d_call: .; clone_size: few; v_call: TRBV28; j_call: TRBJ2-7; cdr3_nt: TGTGCCAGCAGCCAAAGGTACTACGCCTACGAGCAGTACTTC; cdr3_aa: CASSQRYYAYEQYF
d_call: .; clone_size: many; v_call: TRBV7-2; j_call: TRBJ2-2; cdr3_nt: TGTGCCAGCAGCTTGCGGTGGGGGATGGACACCGGGGAGCTGTTTTTT; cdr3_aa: CASSLRWGMDTGELFF
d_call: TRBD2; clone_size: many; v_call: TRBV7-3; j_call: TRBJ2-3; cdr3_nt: TGTGCCAGCAGCCCGACTAGCGGGGGTAGCACAGATACGCAGTATTTT; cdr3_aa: CASSPTSGGSTDTQYF
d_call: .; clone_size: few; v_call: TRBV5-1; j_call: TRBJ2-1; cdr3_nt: TGCGCCAGCAGCTTGGCCAAACTGGGGGCTCCCTACAATGAGCAGTTCTTC; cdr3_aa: CASSLAKLGAPYNEQFF
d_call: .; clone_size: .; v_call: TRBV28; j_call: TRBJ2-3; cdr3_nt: TGTGCCAGCAGTTTAGCAGGGAACGGTGCAGATACGCAGTATTTT; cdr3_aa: CASSLAGNGADTQYF
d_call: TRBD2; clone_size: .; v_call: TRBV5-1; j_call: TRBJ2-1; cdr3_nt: TGCGCCAGCAACCTCGGTGGGACTACCTACAATGAGCAGTTCTTC; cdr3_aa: CASNLGGTTYNEQFF
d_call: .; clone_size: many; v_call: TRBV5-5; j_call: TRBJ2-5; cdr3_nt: TGTGCCAGCAGCTGGCCCAGGACAGCACAAGAGACCCAGTACTTC; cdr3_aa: CASSWPRTAQETQYF
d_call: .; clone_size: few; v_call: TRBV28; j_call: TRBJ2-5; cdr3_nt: TGTGCCAGCAGTTTTAGTCAGGGGATTGAGACCCAGTACTTC; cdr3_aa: CASSFSQGIETQYF
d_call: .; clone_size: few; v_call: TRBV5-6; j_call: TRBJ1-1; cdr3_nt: TGTGCCAGCAGCTACCTGACAGAAAACACTGAAGCTTTCTTT; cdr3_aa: CASSYLTENTEAFF
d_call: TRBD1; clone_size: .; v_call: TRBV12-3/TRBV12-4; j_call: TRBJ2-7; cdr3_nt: TGTGCCAGCAGGCGGACAGGGACGGACGAGCAGTACTTC; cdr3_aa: CASRRTGTDEQYF
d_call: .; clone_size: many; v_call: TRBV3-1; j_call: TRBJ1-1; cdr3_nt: TGTGCCAGCAGCTCAGGTGGGGGTGGATTCGGGTCTGAAGCTTTCTTT; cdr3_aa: CASSSGGGGFGSEAFF
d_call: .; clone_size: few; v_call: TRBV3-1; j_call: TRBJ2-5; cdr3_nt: TGTGCCAGCAGCCCCCGACTAGGACAGACCGGGGAGACCCAGTACTTC; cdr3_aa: CASSPRLGQTGETQYF
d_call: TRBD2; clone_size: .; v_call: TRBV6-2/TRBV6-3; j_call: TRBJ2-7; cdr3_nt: TGTGCCAGCAGAACTAGCGGGAGGAGAGACGAGCAGTACTTC; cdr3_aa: CASRTSGRRDEQYF
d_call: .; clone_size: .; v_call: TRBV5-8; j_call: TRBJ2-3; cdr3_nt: TGTGCCAGCAGCTTGGAACAGGCGAGAAGGTTTACGCAGTATTTT; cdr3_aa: CASSLEQARRFTQYF
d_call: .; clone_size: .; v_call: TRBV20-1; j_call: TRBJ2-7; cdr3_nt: TGCAGTGCGGGACGGGGCGAGCAGTACTTC; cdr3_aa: CSAGRGEQYF
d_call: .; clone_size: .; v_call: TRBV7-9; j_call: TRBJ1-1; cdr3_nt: TGTGCCAGCAGTAGGACGGGGTTGGACACTGAAGCTTTCTTT; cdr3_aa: CASSRTGLDTEAFF
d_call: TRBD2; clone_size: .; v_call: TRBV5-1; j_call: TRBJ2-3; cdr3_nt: TGCGCCAGCAGCTTGGCGCTTGCGGGGGGGCGAGCAGATACGCAGTATTTT; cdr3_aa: CASSLALAGGRADTQYF
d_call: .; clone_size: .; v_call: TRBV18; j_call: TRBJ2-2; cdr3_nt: TGTGCCAGCTCACCATATAACAGGGCGTACACCGGGGAGCTGTTTTTT; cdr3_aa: CASSPYNRAYTGELFF
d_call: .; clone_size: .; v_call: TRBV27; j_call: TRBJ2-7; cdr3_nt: TGTGCCAGCAGTTTATCAACAGGGCGTACCTACGAGCAGTACTTC; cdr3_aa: CASSLSTGRTYEQYF
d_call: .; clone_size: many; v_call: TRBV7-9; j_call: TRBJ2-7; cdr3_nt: TGTGCCAGCAGCTTAGAATTTAGTGAGCAGTACTTC; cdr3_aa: CASSLEFSEQYF
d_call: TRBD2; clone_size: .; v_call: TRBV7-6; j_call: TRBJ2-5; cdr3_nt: TGTGCCAGCAGCTTCAGCGGGATTGCGAAAGAGACCCAGTACTTC; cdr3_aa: CASSFSGIAKETQYF
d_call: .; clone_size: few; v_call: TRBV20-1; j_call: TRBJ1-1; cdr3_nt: TGCAGTGCTAGAGATCTCGAAAGATATTCGATGAACACTGAAGCTTTCTTT; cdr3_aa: CSARDLERYSMNTEAFF
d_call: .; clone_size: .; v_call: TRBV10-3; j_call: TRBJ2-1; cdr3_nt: TGTGCCATCAGTGAGTCGAGCGGACCTTCCTACAATGAGCAGTTCTTC; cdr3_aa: CAISESSGPSYNEQFF
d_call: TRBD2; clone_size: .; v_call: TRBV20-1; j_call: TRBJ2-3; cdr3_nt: TGCAGTGCTAGGGGCGGGGGGCCTATCACAGATACGCAGTATTTT; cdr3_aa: CSARGGGPITDTQYF
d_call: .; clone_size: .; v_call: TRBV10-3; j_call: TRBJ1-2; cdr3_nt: TGTGCCAATAGGGCTGGCTACACCTTC; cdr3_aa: CANRAGYTF
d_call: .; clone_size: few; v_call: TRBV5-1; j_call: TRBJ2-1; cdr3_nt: TGCGCCAGCAGCTTTCAGGTCCCAAGCTCCTACAATGAGCAGTTCTTC; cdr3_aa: CASSFQVPSSYNEQFF
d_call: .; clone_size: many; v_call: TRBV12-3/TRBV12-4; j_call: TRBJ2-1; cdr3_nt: TGTGCCAGTAATCGTGGGGTCTCCTACAATGAGCAGTTCTTC; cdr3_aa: CASNRGVSYNEQFF
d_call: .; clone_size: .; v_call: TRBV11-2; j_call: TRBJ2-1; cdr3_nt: TGTGCCAGCAGTCCCGGGACGGAGCAGTTCTTC; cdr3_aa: CASSPGTEQFF
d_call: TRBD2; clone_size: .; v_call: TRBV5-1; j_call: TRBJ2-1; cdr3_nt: TGCGCCAGCAGCCCGGGACTAGCGGGAAGTTCCCGCTCCTACAATGAGCAGTTCTTC; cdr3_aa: CASSPGLAGSSRSYNEQFF
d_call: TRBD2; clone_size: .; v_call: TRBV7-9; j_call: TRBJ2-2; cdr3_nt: TGTGCCAGCAGATTACTCGGGGGGACCGGGGAGCTGTTTTTT; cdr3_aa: CASRLLGGTGELFF
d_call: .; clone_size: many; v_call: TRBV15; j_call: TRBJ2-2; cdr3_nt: TGTGCCACCAGCAGAGATCCCCAAGGGGAGCTGTTTTTT; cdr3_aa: CATSRDPQGELFF
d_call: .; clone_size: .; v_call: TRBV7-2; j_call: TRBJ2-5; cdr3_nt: TGTGCCAGCAGCCCCGCCCCGGGAGTTGCGGAAGAGACCCAGTACTTC; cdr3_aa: CASSPAPGVAEETQYF
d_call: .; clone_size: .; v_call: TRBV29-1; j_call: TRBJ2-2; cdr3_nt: TGCAGCGGAGGGATCCACGGGGAGCTGTTTTTT; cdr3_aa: CSGGIHGELFF
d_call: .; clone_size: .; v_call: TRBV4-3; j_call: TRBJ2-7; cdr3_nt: TGCGCCAGCAGCCAAGATTTATCGACTGCCTCCTACGAGCAGTACTTC; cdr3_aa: CASSQDLSTASYEQYF
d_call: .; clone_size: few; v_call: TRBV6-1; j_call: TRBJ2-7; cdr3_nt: TGTGCTGTCAGCGATCTATACGAGCAGTACTTC; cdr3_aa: CAVSDLYEQYF
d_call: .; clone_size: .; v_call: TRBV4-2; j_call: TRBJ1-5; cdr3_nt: TGTGCCAGCAGCCAAGCCTCTTCCCAGTTTAGCAATCAGCCCCAGCATTTT; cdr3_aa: CASSQASSQFSNQPQHF
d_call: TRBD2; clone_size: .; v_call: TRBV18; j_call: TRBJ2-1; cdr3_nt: TGTGCCAGCTCACCCCCGGGACTAGCGGGACACAATGAGCAGTTCTTC; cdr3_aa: CASSPPGLAGHNEQFF
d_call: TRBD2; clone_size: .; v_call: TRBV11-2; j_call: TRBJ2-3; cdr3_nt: TGTGCCAGCAGCTTAGTAGTGGCTAGCGGGGGCACAGATACGCAGTATTTT; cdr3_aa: CASSLVVASGGTDTQYF
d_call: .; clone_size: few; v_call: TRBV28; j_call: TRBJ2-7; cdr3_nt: TGTGCCAGCAGTTTATTAGGGGCCCTCTACGAGCAGTACTTC; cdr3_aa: CASSLLGALYEQYF
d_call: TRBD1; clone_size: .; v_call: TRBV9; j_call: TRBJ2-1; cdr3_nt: TGTGCCAGCAGCGTAGAGGGGGCAGACTACAATGAGCAGTTCTTC; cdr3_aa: CASSVEGADYNEQFF